The sequence of this T cell receptor beta chain was determined in a study of blood T cell repertoires in COVID-19. Background on the study: Both acute and convalescent COVID-19 samples were obtained from the United States, Italy and Spain. Sample material is recorded as cDNA or gDNA derived from T cells, B-cell-depleted T cells, or PBMCs.

The authors' processing: Estimates of nucleated cell counts were drawn from the amplification of reference gene primers. Some clones are missing from TCRdb's copy, which holds only in-frame ones; the method was immunoSEQ multiplex PCR. Clone size and the V and J calls come from that table; the DNA yielded D and trimming. The sample carries roughly 200,000 clones, more than 70% recorded once. This clone was counted a single time. This TCR derives from a man aged 35-49 years with active or convalescent COVID-19. Material: peripheral blood.

The CDR3: CASSHRGLAGNAQETQYF. The CDR3, as DNA: TGTGCCAGCAGCCACCGGGGACTAGCGGGGAATGCCCAAGAGACCCAGTACTTC. This chain uses TRBV3-1 (or the pseudogene TRBV3-2) with TRBJ2-5, with TRBD2 matching over 13 bases. The CDR3 loop spans 18 amino acids. Germline CDR1 reads LGHDT; CDR2 reads YNNKEL (reference sequence). The V gene end was trimmed by 3 bases and the J gene end by 1 base; junction bases not matched to a gene: 8.